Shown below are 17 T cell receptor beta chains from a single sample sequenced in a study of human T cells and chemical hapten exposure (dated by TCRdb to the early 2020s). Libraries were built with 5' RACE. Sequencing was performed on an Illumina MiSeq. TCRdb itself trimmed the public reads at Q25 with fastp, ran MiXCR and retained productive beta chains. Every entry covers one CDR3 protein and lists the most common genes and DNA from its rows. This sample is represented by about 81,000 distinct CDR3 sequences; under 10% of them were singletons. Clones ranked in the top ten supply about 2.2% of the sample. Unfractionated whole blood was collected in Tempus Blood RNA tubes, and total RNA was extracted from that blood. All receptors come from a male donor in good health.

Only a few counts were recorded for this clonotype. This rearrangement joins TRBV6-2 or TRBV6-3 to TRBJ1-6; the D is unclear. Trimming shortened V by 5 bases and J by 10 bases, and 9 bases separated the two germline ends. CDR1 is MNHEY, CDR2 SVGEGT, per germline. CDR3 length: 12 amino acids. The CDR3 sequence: CASSNPVSPLHF. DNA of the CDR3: TGTGCCAGCAGTAACCCGGTCTCACCCCTCCACTTT.

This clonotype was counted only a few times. The chain's CDR3 is CASSYTANYGYTF. CDR3 DNA: TGTGCCAGCAGTTACACAGCCAACTATGGCTACACCTTC. The genes are TRBV6-2 or TRBV6-3 and TRBJ1-2; D unclear. Germline V gene lookup returns CDR1 MNHEY and CDR2 SVGEGT. CDR3 length equals 13 residues. The V gene lost 2 bases and the J gene lost 2 bases, with 6 bases spanning the gap.

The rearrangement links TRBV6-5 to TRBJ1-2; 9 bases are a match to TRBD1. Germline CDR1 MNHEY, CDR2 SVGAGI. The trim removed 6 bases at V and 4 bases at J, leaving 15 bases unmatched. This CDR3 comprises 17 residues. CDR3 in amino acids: CASRSDRGGPLSYGYTF. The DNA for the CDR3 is TGTGCCAGCAGATCGGACAGGGGAGGACCATTGAGCTATGGCTACACCTTC.

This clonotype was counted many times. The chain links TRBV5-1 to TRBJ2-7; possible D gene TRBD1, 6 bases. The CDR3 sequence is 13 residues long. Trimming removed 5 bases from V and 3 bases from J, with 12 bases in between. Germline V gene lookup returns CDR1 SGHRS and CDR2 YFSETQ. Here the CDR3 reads CASRGGQSYEQYF. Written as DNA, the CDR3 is TGCGCCAGCAGAGGCGGACAGAGCTACGAGCAGTACTTC.

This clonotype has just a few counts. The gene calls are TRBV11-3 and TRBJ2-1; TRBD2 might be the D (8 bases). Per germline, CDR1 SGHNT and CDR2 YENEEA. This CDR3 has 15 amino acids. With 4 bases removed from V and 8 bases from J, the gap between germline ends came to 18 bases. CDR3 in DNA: TGTGCCAGCAGCTCGCGACAGGGTAGCGGGGATGAGCAGTTCTTC. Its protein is CASSSRQGSGDEQFF.

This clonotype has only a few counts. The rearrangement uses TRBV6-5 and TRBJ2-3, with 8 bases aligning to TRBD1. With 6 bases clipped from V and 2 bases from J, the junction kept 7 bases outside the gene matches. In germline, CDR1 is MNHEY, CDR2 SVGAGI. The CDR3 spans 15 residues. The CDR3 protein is CASSRDRPNTDTQYF. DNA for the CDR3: TGTGCCAGCAGCAGGGACAGGCCCAACACAGATACGCAGTATTTT.

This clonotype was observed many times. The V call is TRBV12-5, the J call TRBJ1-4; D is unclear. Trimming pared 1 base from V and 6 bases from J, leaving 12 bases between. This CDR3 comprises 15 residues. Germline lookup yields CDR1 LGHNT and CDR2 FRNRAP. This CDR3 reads CASGLALPGDEKLFF. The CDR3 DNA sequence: TGTGCTAGTGGTTTGGCACTTCCCGGGGATGAAAAACTGTTTTTT.

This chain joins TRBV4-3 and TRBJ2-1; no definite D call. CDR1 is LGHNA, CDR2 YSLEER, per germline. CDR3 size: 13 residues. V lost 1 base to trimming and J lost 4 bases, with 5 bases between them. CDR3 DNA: TGCGCCAGCAGCCAAGGACTTTACAATGAGCAGTTCTTC. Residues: CASSQGLYNEQFF.

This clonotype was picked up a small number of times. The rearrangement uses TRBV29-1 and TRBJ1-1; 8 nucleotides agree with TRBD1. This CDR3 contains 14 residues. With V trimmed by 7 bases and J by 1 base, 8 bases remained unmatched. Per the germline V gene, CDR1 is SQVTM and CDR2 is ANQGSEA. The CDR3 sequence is CSAGRGQGNTEAFF. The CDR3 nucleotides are TGCAGCGCGGGCCGTGGACAGGGGAACACTGAAGCTTTCTTT.

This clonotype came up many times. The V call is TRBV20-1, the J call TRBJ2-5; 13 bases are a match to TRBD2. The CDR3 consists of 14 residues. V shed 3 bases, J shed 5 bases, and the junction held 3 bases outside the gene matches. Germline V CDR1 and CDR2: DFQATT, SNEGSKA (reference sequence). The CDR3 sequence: CSASRTSGSETQYF. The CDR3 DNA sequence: TGCAGTGCTAGCAGGACTAGCGGGAGTGAGACCCAGTACTTC.

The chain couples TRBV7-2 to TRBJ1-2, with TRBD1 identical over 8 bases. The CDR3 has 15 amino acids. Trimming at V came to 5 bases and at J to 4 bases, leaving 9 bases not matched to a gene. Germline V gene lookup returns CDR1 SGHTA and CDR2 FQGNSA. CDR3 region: CASSQLGQGGYGYTF. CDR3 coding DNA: TGTGCCAGCAGCCAACTAGGACAGGGCGGCTATGGCTACACCTTC.

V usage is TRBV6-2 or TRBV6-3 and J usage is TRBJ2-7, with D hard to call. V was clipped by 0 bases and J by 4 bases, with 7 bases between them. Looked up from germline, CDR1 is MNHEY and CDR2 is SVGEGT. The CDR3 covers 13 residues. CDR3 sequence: CASSYSSRYEQYF. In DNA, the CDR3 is TGTGCCAGCAGTTACTCATCCAGGTACGAGCAGTACTTC.

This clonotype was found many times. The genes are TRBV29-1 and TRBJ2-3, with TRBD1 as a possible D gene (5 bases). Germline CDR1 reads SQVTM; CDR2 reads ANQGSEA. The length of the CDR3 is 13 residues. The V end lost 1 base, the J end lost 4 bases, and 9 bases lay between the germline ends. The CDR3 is CSVEARQPDTQYF. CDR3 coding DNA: TGCAGCGTTGAAGCCCGACAGCCAGATACGCAGTATTTT.

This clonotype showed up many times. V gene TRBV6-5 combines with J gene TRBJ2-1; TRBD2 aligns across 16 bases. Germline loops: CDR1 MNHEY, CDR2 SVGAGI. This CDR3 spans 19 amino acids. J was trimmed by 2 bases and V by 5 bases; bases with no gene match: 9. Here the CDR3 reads CASSGPGLAGGFTYNEQFF. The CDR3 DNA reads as TGTGCCAGCAGTGGACCGGGACTAGCGGGAGGGTTCACCTACAATGAGCAGTTCTTC.

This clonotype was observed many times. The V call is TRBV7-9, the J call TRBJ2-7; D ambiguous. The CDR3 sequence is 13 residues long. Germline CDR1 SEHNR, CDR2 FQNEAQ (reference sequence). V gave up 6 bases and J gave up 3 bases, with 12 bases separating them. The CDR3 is CASSGPSFYEQYF. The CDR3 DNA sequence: TGTGCCAGCAGTGGCCCCTCCTTCTACGAGCAGTACTTC.

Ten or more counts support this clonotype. The CDR3 DNA reads as TGTGCCAGCTCACCATCGGACAAGGGAGTATTCCCCGCAACGTCCGGTGAGCAGTTCTTC. Translating it yields CASSPSDKGVFPATSGEQFF. This sequence joins TRBV18 and TRBJ2-1; either TRBD1 or TRBD2 may fit D (5 bases each). Per germline, CDR1 KGHSH and CDR2 LQKENI. This CDR3 has 20 residues. Deletions cut 2 bases from V and 9 bases from J, with 32 bases between. Variable domain in full (rest from reference TRBV18 and TRBJ2-1): NAGVMQNPRHLVRRRGQEARLRCSPMKGHSHVYWYRQLPEEGLKFMVYLQKENIIDESGMPKERFSAEFPKEGPSILRIQQVVRGDSAAYFCASSPSDKGVFPATSGEQFFGPGTRLTVL.

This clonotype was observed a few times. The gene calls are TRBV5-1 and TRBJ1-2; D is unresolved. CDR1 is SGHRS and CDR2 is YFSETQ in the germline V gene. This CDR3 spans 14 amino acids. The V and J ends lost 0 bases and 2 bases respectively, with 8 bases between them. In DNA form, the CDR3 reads TGCGCCAGCAGCTTGGACGGGCAGAACTATGGCTACACCTTC. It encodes CASSLDGQNYGYTF. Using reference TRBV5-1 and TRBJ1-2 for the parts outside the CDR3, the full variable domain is KAGVTQTPRYLIKTRGQQVTLSCSPISGHRSVSWYQQTPGQGLQFLFEYFSETQRNKGNFPGRFSGRQFSNSRSEMNVSTLELGDSALYLCASSLDGQNYGYTFGSGTRLTVV.